This T cell receptor beta chain comes out of a study of cytomegalovirus exposure and HLA in healthy donors. General study findings and limits: TCR beta sequences reportedly predicted most subjects' HLA-A and HLA-B alleles accurately.

The study sampled nominally healthy donors, though unrecorded immune exposures were likely. PCR amplification relied on 60 Vbeta primers (plus 13 Jbeta primers). Repertoires were generated with immunoSEQ multiplex PCR, while TCRdb's copy carries only in-frame clones and drops some. The repertoire holds fewer than 150,000 clones, with over 75% as singletons. The V end was cut by 4 bases, the J end by 1 base, with 17 bases between. Germline-derived CDR1 and CDR2 are SGHTA and FQGNSA. There are 17 residues in the CDR3. This clone has only a few counts. Its target is not known. Sample: PBMCs. The receptor's source is a human donor in good health. The chain has TRBV7-2 and TRBJ1-5; D remains ambiguous. The CDR3: CASSSHYRTGSNQPQHF. CDR3 nucleotide sequence: TGTGCCAGCAGCTCACACTATCGGACGGGAAGCAATCAGCCCCAGCATTTT.